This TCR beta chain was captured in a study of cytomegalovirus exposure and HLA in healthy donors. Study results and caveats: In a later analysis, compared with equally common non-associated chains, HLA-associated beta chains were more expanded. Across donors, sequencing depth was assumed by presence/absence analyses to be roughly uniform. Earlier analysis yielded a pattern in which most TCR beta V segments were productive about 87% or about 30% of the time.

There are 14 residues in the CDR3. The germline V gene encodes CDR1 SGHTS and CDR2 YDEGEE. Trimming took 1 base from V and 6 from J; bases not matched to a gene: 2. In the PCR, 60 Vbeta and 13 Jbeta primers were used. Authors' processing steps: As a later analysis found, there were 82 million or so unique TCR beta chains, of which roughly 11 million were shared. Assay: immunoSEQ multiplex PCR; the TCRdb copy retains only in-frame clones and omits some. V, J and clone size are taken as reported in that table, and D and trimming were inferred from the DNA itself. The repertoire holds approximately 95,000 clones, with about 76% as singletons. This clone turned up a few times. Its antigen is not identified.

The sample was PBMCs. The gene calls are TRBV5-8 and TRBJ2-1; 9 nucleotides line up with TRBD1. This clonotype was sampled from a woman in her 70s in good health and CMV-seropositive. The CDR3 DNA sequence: TGTGCCAGCAGCTTGACAGGGGGCCGCAATGAGCAGTTCTTC. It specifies CASSLTGGRNEQFF.